Shown below are 4 T cell receptor beta chains from a single sample sequenced in a study of cytomegalovirus exposure and HLA in healthy donors. The data were produced by immunoSEQ multiplex PCR, yet TCRdb's version contains in-frame clones alone and is incomplete. Here the sample spans about 49,000 clones, almost 95% being singletons. The sequenced sample was PBMCs. The receptors here all came from a young man in good health and CMV-seronegative.

The chain is built from TRBV7-2 and TRBJ2-3; 10 bases line up with TRBD2. Germline CDR1 SGHTA, CDR2 FQGNSA. The trim removed 5 bases at V and 0 bases at J, leaving 5 bases unmatched. The CDR3 runs 16 residues. The CDR3 DNA is TGTGCCAGCAGCCCACTAGCGGGAATTAGCACAGATACGCAGTATTTT. It specifies CASSPLAGISTDTQYF. The variable domain in full, with the rest retrieved from reference TRBV7-2 and TRBJ2-3, is GAGVSQSPSNKVTEKGKDVELRCDPISGHTALYWYRQSLGQGLEFLIYFQGNSAPDKSGLPSDRFSAERTGGSVSTLTIQRTQQEDSAVYLCASSPLAGISTDTQYFGPGTRLTVL.

J is TRBJ2-1 and V is TRBV28, with D maybe TRBD1 (6 bases). This CDR3 comprises 17 residues. The germline V and J ends were trimmed by 2 bases and 7 bases, with 21 bases remaining between them. Germline values: CDR1 MDHEN, CDR2 SYDVKM. DNA of the CDR3: TGTGCCAGCAGTTTACCACAAGTCCCTTGGACAGCAAATGAGCAGTTCTTC. Its translation is CASSLPQVPWTANEQFF.

This chain joins TRBV29-1 and TRBJ2-3, with 8 bases that match TRBD2. V dropped 0 bases and J dropped 3; count of bases not matched to a gene: 14. The CDR3 spans 18 residues. The V gene's germline CDR1 is SQVTM and CDR2 ANQGSEA. The CDR3 DNA sequence: TGCAGCGTTGAAGATCGTCGCATCTCACTAGCGGAGACAGATACGCAGTATTTT. It is translated as CSVEDRRISLAETDTQYF.

This clone has only one observation. V usage is TRBV18 and J usage is TRBJ2-2, with D tentatively TRBD1 (6 bases). The CDR3 is made up of 15 amino acids. CDR1 and CDR2 from the germline V gene are KGHSH and LQKENI. The V and J ends lost 3 bases and 4 bases respectively, with 12 bases between them. CDR3 coding DNA: TGTGCCAGCTCACCGGAACAGGGAATCACCGGGGAGCTGTTTTTT. Translation gives CASSPEQGITGELFF.